These T cell receptor beta chains were read from a single sample in a study of T-cell memory formation after mild COVID-19. MiXCR, run by TCRdb on the 5' RACE reads, gives a single entry per CDR3 protein. The repertoire holds approximately 400,000 distinct CDR3 sequences, with about 20% as singletons. Sequencing was carried out using PBMCs or a T cell subset sorted from them (not recorded which). The receptors here all came from a man between 18 and 29 years old who had mild COVID-19 (a few samples of this study predate the infection). Cell type and time point are not known. Both conserved end residues are part of each CDR3. Fields, in order: clone size, J gene, D gene, V gene, CDR3 DNA, CDR3 protein. The D gene is left open where the match is weak. Size is omitted from some rows. Given values are once, few, many or a class for expanded clones.

.	TRBJ2-3	TRBD2	TRBV20-1	TGCAGTGCCCCGGGACTAGCGGGGGGCCGGTCCCATACGCAGTATTTT	CSAPGLAGGRSHTQYF
.	TRBJ2-5	TRBD2	TRBV5-1	TGCGCCAGCAGCTTCGGACTAGCGGTCGAACAAGAGACCCAGTACTTC	CASSFGLAVEQETQYF
few	TRBJ2-3	TRBD2	TRBV7-2	TGTGCCAGCAGCTTACAACTAGCGGGGGGGCTGGATTTT	CASSLQLAGGLDF
few	TRBJ1-3	.	TRBV4-3	TGCGCCAGCAGCCAAGGACTGTCCGGAAACACCATATATTTT	CASSQGLSGNTIYF
.	TRBJ2-2	.	TRBV4-3	TGCGCCAGCAGACAAGAAAAGACAGGTCGTTCCCTCTCGCCCGGGGAGCTGTTTTTT	CASRQEKTGRSLSPGELFF
few	TRBJ2-3	.	TRBV6-5	TGTGCCAGCAGTTACCACTCCCTGGGAAGGGGTCGTAGCACAGATACGCAGTATTTT	CASSYHSLGRGRSTDTQYF
few	TRBJ2-2	.	TRBV7-9	TGTGCCAGCAGCCCCTACGGGGGCCCATCGAACACCGGGGAGCTGTTTTTT	CASSPYGGPSNTGELFF
.	TRBJ1-4	.	TRBV5-4	TGTGCCAGCAGTCCGACAGCCTCTAATGAAAAACTGTTTTTT	CASSPTASNEKLFF
.	TRBJ2-7	TRBD1	TRBV5-5	TGTGCCAGCAGCCCGCCCTACAGGGGTGCCTACGAGCAGTACTTC	CASSPPYRGAYEQYF
many	TRBJ2-7	.	TRBV25-1	TGTGCCAGCAGTGACCAGTCAGGGAAATCCTACGAGCAGTACTTC	CASSDQSGKSYEQYF
.	TRBJ2-2	.	TRBV6-2/TRBV6-3	TGTGCCAGCAGTTACATGAGGAAAAGGGCCGGGGAGCTGTTTTTT	CASSYMRKRAGELFF
.	TRBJ1-6	.	TRBV2	TGTGCCAGCAGGAAGGAGGGATTGAGTAATTCACCCCTCCACTTT	CASRKEGLSNSPLHF
.	TRBJ2-2	.	TRBV5-1	TGCGCCAGCGAACCACTCGGACAGATTTCAACCGGGGAGCTGTTTTTT	CASEPLGQISTGELFF
few	TRBJ2-1	TRBD2	TRBV9	TGTGCCAGCAGCACTAGCGGGGGGGCTTATGAGCAGTTCTTC	CASSTSGGAYEQFF
few	TRBJ1-2	.	TRBV12-3/TRBV12-4	TGTGCCAGCAGTTTGGGATCAGACCAGATCCACACCTTC	CASSLGSDQIHTF
.	TRBJ2-1	TRBD2	TRBV10-3	TGTGCCATCAGTTTGACTAGTCGGGGGGACAATGAGCAGTTCTTC	CAISLTSRGDNEQFF
few	TRBJ1-5	.	TRBV20-1	TGCAGTGCCCTCCGGGACGGAGCTAATCAGCCCCAGCATTTT	CSALRDGANQPQHF
few	TRBJ2-3	TRBD2	TRBV20-1	TGCAGTGCTAGGGGACTAGCAGGACTTCCAGATACGCAGTATTTT	CSARGLAGLPDTQYF
.	TRBJ2-2	.	TRBV7-9	TGTGCCAGCAGCGCGCCTTCCGACAGTTCGAACACCGGGGAGCTGTTTTTT	CASSAPSDSSNTGELFF
.	TRBJ2-6	TRBD2	TRBV9	TGTGCCAGTGGGGGTGTGACTAGCGGGGGCTCTGGGGCCAACGTCCTGACTTTC	CASGGVTSGGSGANVLTF
many	TRBJ2-3	.	TRBV15	TGTGCCACCAACAGGGGAGGGGCGGCAGATACGCAGTATTTT	CATNRGGAADTQYF
many	TRBJ1-6	.	TRBV13	TGTGCCAGCAGCCAAGCCCGGGGGGGGCCCCTCCACTTT	CASSQARGGPLHF
.	TRBJ2-1	TRBD2	TRBV29-1	TGCAGCGTTGATTTTGCGGGGGGACCGAGTGAGCAGTTCTTC	CSVDFAGGPSEQFF
few	TRBJ1-4	.	TRBV20-1	TGCAGTGCGCCGGGGGTCGGTGAAAAACTGTTTTTT	CSAPGVGEKLFF
.	TRBJ2-1	TRBD2	TRBV28	TGTGCCAGCGCCGTGGGGCGGGGGAATTTTATCATTCTTTTTCATGAGCAGTTCTTC	CASAVGRGNFIILFHEQFF
few	TRBJ2-3	TRBD2	TRBV6-4	TGTGCCAGCCCTCCTGGACGGGGGGGGGAGGATACGCAGTATTTT	CASPPGRGGEDTQYF
many	TRBJ2-1	.	TRBV7-2	TGTGCCAGCAGCTTAGTGGGGGGAAGGGATGAGCAGTTCTTC	CASSLVGGRDEQFF
many	TRBJ2-2	.	TRBV18	TGTGCCAGCTCATTTCGGACTGACACCGGGGAGCTGTTTTTT	CASSFRTDTGELFF
.	TRBJ2-1	TRBD1	TRBV28	TGTGCCAGCAGTTCAGGACAGGGGGCTTTTCTCTTCGATGAGCAGTTCTTC	CASSSGQGAFLFDEQFF
.	TRBJ1-1	TRBD1	TRBV12-3/TRBV12-4	TGTGCCAGCAGTCTCGGTTCAGGGGGGTTGAACACTGAAGCTTTCTTT	CASSLGSGGLNTEAFF
.	TRBJ2-3	TRBD2	TRBV7-9	TGTGCCAGCAGCTTTTCGGCGGGGGTAGGCACAGATACGCAGTATTTT	CASSFSAGVGTDTQYF
.	TRBJ2-5	.	TRBV24-1	TGTGCCACGGGGGTTGGGAAGCAAGAGACCAAGTACTTC	CATGVGKQETKYF
few	TRBJ2-2	.	TRBV4-3	TGCGCCAGCAGCCCCCCCACCTCGGGACGGGACACCGGGGAGCTGTTTTTT	CASSPPTSGRDTGELFF
.	TRBJ1-2	.	TRBV4-1	TGCGCCAGCAGCCAAGTGGGGCAGGCGGACGGCTACACCTTC	CASSQVGQADGYTF
many	TRBJ2-5	.	TRBV2	TGTGCCAGCAGTGAAGCCATCTCGCCGGAGACCCAGTACTTC	CASSEAISPETQYF
.	TRBJ1-4	.	TRBV19	TGTGCCAGTAGTATCCGAGGGACTGAAAAACTGTTTTTT	CASSIRGTEKLFF
few	TRBJ2-7	.	TRBV27	TGTGCCAGCAGTTTACATGACAGGAGGTACGAGCAGTACTTC	CASSLHDRRYEQYF
.	TRBJ2-5	.	TRBV11-2	TGTGCCAGCAGCCCCCGGGTGGGGCCCGAGACCCAGTACTTC	CASSPRVGPETQYF
.	TRBJ2-5	.	TRBV10-3	TGTGCCATCAGTGAGTTAGGTCGAAAGGAGACCCAGTACTTC	CAISELGRKETQYF
few	TRBJ1-1	TRBD1	TRBV28	TGTGCCAGCAGGGACCAGGACAGGTTCGGAGCTTTCTTT	CASRDQDRFGAFF
.	TRBJ1-6	.	TRBV28	TGTGCCAGCAGTTTAAGGTCAGGGGATTCACCCCTCCACTTT	CASSLRSGDSPLHF
many	TRBJ1-3	TRBD1	TRBV5-1	TGCGCCAGCAGCCAGGGACAGGGAGCTGGAAACACCATATATTTT	CASSQGQGAGNTIYF
few	TRBJ2-4	TRBD1	TRBV4-1	TGCGCCAGCAGCCCGAAGAGGACAGGGAACATTCAGTACTTC	CASSPKRTGNIQYF
.	TRBJ2-7	.	TRBV12-3/TRBV12-4	TGTGCCAGCAGTCGTCGCGGTCCCTACGAGCAGTACTTC	CASSRRGPYEQYF
.	TRBJ2-2	.	TRBV19	TGTGCCAGTGCAGAGCATGTGGGGCCGAGCGGGGAGCTGTTTTTT	CASAEHVGPSGELFF
many	TRBJ2-7	TRBD1	TRBV7-9	TGTGCCAGCAGCCCCAGGGACAGATCCTACGAGCAGTACTTC	CASSPRDRSYEQYF
few	TRBJ1-2	TRBD1	TRBV6-1	TGTGCCAGCAGTGAAGCTTGGACAGGGCGGGTCTATGGCTACACCTTC	CASSEAWTGRVYGYTF
once	TRBJ1-5	.	TRBV18	TGTGCCAGCTCACCAACTCCGGTGAGGGATCAGCCCCAGCATTTT	CASSPTPVRDQPQHF
.	TRBJ2-3	.	TRBV12-3/TRBV12-4	TGTGCCAGCAGCGCCCTTTCAGGGTCTACAGATACGCAGTATTTT	CASSALSGSTDTQYF
.	TRBJ1-2	.	TRBV29-1	TGCAGCGCTACGCGGGACATCCTAGGAGGCTACACCTTC	CSATRDILGGYTF
.	TRBJ2-2	TRBD1	TRBV12-3/TRBV12-4	TGTGCCAGCAGTTCACAATCGACAGGGCAGGTGGCCGGGGAGCTGTTTTTT	CASSSQSTGQVAGELFF
few	TRBJ1-3	TRBD1	TRBV12-3/TRBV12-4	TGTGCCATCCGACAGGGGCCGAGCTCTGGAAACACCATATATTTT	CAIRQGPSSGNTIYF
.	TRBJ1-1	.	TRBV9	TGTGCCAGCAGCGTAGATTCAGGTGGGATGAACACTGAAGCTTTCTTT	CASSVDSGGMNTEAFF
.	TRBJ1-5	.	TRBV21-1	TGTGCCAGCAGCAAAGAGGCAGGACTCAATCAGCCCCAGCATTTT	CASSKEAGLNQPQHF
few	TRBJ1-2	.	TRBV20-1	TGCAGTGCCCGGGGAAGGGGCGGCCCTAACTATGGCTACACCTTC	CSARGRGGPNYGYTF
.	TRBJ2-3	.	TRBV14	TGTGCCAGCAGCCAATCGGTCGGTACGCAGTATTTT	CASSQSVGTQYF
.	TRBJ2-6	.	TRBV10-3	TGTGCCATCAGTGAGTCAGGGACTGGGGCCAACGTCCTGACTTTC	CAISESGTGANVLTF